This is a list of T cell receptor beta chains from one sample in a study of blood T cell repertoires in COVID-19. Sequencing used immunoSEQ multiplex PCR; TCRdb keeps in-frame clones, though not all of them. The sample contains some 170,000 clones, around four fifths of which appear only once. Source material: peripheral blood. Every receptor here comes from a man between 70 and 80 years old with acute or convalescent COVID-19. Both conserved end residues are part of each CDR3. D genes are given only for firm matches. The size of a clone is reported for some rows only, either as once, few or many, or as a class for expanded clones.

16 | TRBJ2-7 | TRBD2 | NA | TRBV30 | TGTGCCTGGAGTGTAAGGTTGCTAGCGGGTTCCTACGAGCAGTACTTC | CAWSVRLLAGSYEQYF
18 | TRBJ2-7 | TRBD2 | NA | TRBV5-4 | TGTGCCAGCAGGTCCGTGCCAGCGACTAGCGGGAGAATTTACGAGCAGTACTTC | CASRSVPATSGRIYEQYF
14 | TRBJ1-2 | TRBD1 | NA | TRBV4-1 | TGCGCCAGCAGCCAAGGACGACAGGGCTATGGCTACACCTTC | CASSQGRQGYGYTF
15 | TRBJ2-3 | NA | NA | TRBV5-1 | TGCGCCAGCAGCTTGGGAGGCTGGCGCACAGATACGCAGTATTTT | CASSLGGWRTDTQYF
14 | TRBJ1-2 | NA | NA | TRBV7-9 | TGTGCCAGCAGCTTTTCGGGGGGCGCGGATGGCTACACCTTC | CASSFSGGADGYTF
15 | TRBJ2-2 | TRBD1 | NA | TRBV5-8 | TGTGCCAGCAGGGAGTACAGGGGGCACACCGGGGAGCTGTTTTTT | CASREYRGHTGELFF
16 | TRBJ1-5 | TRBD1 | NA | TRBV2 | TGTGCCAGCAGTGGGGGACAGGGCTGGAGCAATCAGCCCCAGCATTTT | CASSGGQGWSNQPQHF
16 | TRBJ2-3 | TRBD2 | NA | TRBV5-4 | TGTGCCAGCAGCCCCCTCGGACTAGCCTTCACAGATACGCAGTATTTT | CASSPLGLAFTDTQYF
11 | TRBJ2-5 | NA | NA | TRBV30 | TGTGCCTGGAGGAGGGAAGAGACCCAGTACTTC | CAWRREETQYF
14 | TRBJ1-4 | NA | NA | TRBV28 | TGTGCCAGCATCCCCGCAGGAACTAATGAAAAACTGTTTTTT | CASIPAGTNEKLFF
17 | TRBJ2-7 | TRBD2 | NA | TRBV24-1 | TGTGCCACCAGTGATTTTCCATCTAGCGGGAGTTACCACGAGCAGTACTTC | CATSDFPSSGSYHEQYF
11 | TRBJ1-2 | NA | many | TRBV5-7 | TGTGCCAGCAGCTTTGGGACTCGCTACACCTTC | CASSFGTRYTF
15 | TRBJ1-2 | TRBD1 | few | TRBV3-1/TRBV3-2 | TGTGCCAGCAGCCAAAATTTAAACAGGGGGCTGGGCTACACCTTC | CASSQNLNRGLGYTF
15 | TRBJ2-7 | NA | NA | TRBV11-3 | TGTGCCAGCACCTGGGGTGGGGGACTCTCAAGTAAGCAGTACTTC | CASTWGGGLSSKQYF
15 | TRBJ2-7 | TRBD2 | NA | TRBV5-4 | TGTGCCAGCAGCGGGACTAGCGGGAGGGCCCACGAGCAGTACTTC | CASSGTSGRAHEQYF
14 | TRBJ2-1 | NA | NA | TRBV11-2 | TGTGCCAGCAGCTTAGATATTCTAGTAGGTGAGCAGTTCTTC | CASSLDILVGEQFF
14 | TRBJ1-2 | NA | once | TRBV6-1 | TGTGCCAGCAGTGAAGGATCAACCGGCATTGGCGGCACCTTC | CASSEGSTGIGGTF
16 | TRBJ2-7 | TRBD1 | NA | TRBV11-2 | TGTGCCAGCAGCTTTGAGCGCGCAGGGGGTGGTTACGAGCAGTACTTC | CASSFERAGGGYEQYF
13 | TRBJ1-2 | NA | NA | TRBV6-6 | TGTGCCAGCAGTTATCCAGGCAACTATGGCTACACCTTC | CASSYPGNYGYTF
16 | TRBJ2-5 | NA | NA | TRBV7-7 | TGTGCCAGCAGCCCACTAGCTCGGGGGGCTCAAGAGACCCAGTACTTC | CASSPLARGAQETQYF
16 | TRBJ1-4 | NA | NA | TRBV11-3 | TGTGCCAGCAGCTTAGGGGCCAGGGCGATTAATGAAAAACTGTTTTTT | CASSLGARAINEKLFF
17 | TRBJ2-5 | NA | few | TRBV27 | TGTGCCAGCAGTTTCGCCCCTGGTAAACAGGACCAAGAGACCCAGTACTTC | CASSFAPGKQDQETQYF
15 | TRBJ2-5 | TRBD1 | many | TRBV7-2 | TGTGCCAGCAGCTTATTGACAGGGGTGCAAGAGACCCAGTACTTC | CASSLLTGVQETQYF
17 | TRBJ2-1 | TRBD2 | NA | TRBV7-2 | TGTGCCAGCAGCTCACACGGGGCTAGCGGGGCGAGAGTTGAGCAGTTCTTC | CASSSHGASGARVEQFF
12 | TRBJ1-1 | TRBD1 | few | TRBV5-5 | TGTGCCAGCAGCTTGGGTTCGGGACAGAGTTTCTTT | CASSLGSGQSFF
15 | TRBJ2-5 | TRBD2 | NA | TRBV5-4 | TGTGCCAGCAGCTCCCCTAGCGGGAGTATGGAGACCCAGTACTTC | CASSSPSGSMETQYF
14 | TRBJ2-1 | NA | NA | TRBV3-1/TRBV3-2 | TGTGCCAGCAGCCAAGATAGGCTAGCACATGAGCAGTTCTTC | CASSQDRLAHEQFF
16 | TRBJ2-7 | NA | NA | TRBV6-2/TRBV6-3 | TGTGCCAGCAGTTACGGTTTCGGCGGGGCTACCTACGAGCAGTACTTC | CASSYGFGGATYEQYF
16 | TRBJ2-2 | NA | NA | TRBV7-2 | TGTGCCAGCAGCTTGAGGCGTGCCGCGAACACCGGGGAGCTGTTTTTT | CASSLRRAANTGELFF
15 | TRBJ1-5 | TRBD1 | NA | TRBV18 | TGTGCCAGCTCACCATGGACAGGGGGAAATCAGCCCCAGCATTTT | CASSPWTGGNQPQHF
15 | TRBJ2-3 | TRBD1 | NA | TRBV6-5 | TGTGCCAGCAGGGGGACAGGGGGTTTTGGAGATACGCAGTATTTT | CASRGTGGFGDTQYF
15 | TRBJ1-4 | NA | NA | TRBV4-2 | TGTGCCAGCAGCCAAAGAACGGGAGAAAATGAAAAACTGTTTTTT | CASSQRTGENEKLFF
15 | TRBJ1-6 | NA | NA | TRBV14 | TGTGCCAGCAGCCCGTTCACAGGGAATAATTCACCCCTCCACTTT | CASSPFTGNNSPLHF
15 | TRBJ2-2 | NA | NA | TRBV24-1 | TGTGCCACCAGTGATCCTTTCCGGGGCACCGGGGAGCTGTTTTTT | CATSDPFRGTGELFF
14 | TRBJ1-1 | TRBD1 | NA | TRBV24-1 | TGTGCCACCAGTGATTCCTACCAGGGGGTAGCGGCTTTCTTT | CATSDSYQGVAAFF
16 | TRBJ1-3 | TRBD1 | few | TRBV18 | TGTGCCAGCTCACTCGGACAGGGTGATTCTGGAAACACCATATATTTT | CASSLGQGDSGNTIYF
13 | TRBJ2-1 | TRBD1 | NA | TRBV30 | TGTGCCTGGCAGGGGGTTAGGACCAGTGAGCAGTTCTTC | CAWQGVRTSEQFF
12 | TRBJ1-3 | NA | few | TRBV19 | TGTGCCAGTAGTTCCAGTCAGAACACCATATATTTT | CASSSSQNTIYF
13 | TRBJ2-5 | NA | NA | TRBV28 | TGTGCCAGCAGTTTATTTGGGAGGGAGACCCAGTACTTC | CASSLFGRETQYF
14 | TRBJ2-7 | NA | NA | TRBV18 | TGTGCCAGCTCCCCCCCGACAAGTCTCTACGAGCAGTACTTC | CASSPPTSLYEQYF
14 | TRBJ1-1 | NA | NA | TRBV4-1 | TGCGCCAGCAGCCAAGAGGGGGCGCACACTGAAGCTTTCTTT | CASSQEGAHTEAFF
16 | TRBJ2-5 | TRBD2 | few | TRBV30 | TGTGCCTGGAGTGTAGGCCTAGCGGGAGCCGGAGAGACCCAGTACTTC | CAWSVGLAGAGETQYF
15 | TRBJ2-7 | TRBD2 | few | TRBV5-1 | TGCGCCAGCAGCTTGGCTAGCGGGGATGCCTACGAGCAGTACTTC | CASSLASGDAYEQYF
14 | TRBJ1-1 | NA | NA | TRBV2 | TGTGCCAGCAGTGCCAGGACTGTGAACACTGAAGCTTTCTTT | CASSARTVNTEAFF
13 | TRBJ1-3 | NA | NA | TRBV2 | TGTGCCAGCAGGCAGGTCTCTGGAAACACCATATATTTT | CASRQVSGNTIYF
15 | TRBJ1-2 | TRBD1 | NA | TRBV5-1 | TGCGCCAGCAGCGAGGGACAGGGTAACGCCTATGGCTACACCTTC | CASSEGQGNAYGYTF
16 | TRBJ1-3 | TRBD1 | once | TRBV5-3 | TGTGCCAGAAGCTCGGGGGGACAGGACTGGCGAAACACCATATATTTT | CARSSGGQDWRNTIYF
16 | TRBJ2-1 | TRBD1 | NA | TRBV19 | TGTGCCAGTAGCATAGGAACAGGGGGCTCCTACAATGAGCAGTTCTTC | CASSIGTGGSYNEQFF
17 | TRBJ1-2 | NA | once | TRBV5-4 | TGTGCCAGCAGCGACGGAGGTGGCAGCACAACGCGCTATGGCTACACCTTC | CASSDGGGSTTRYGYTF
15 | TRBJ1-5 | NA | NA | TRBV19 | TGTGCCAGTAGAAACCCAGGGAGGGTAGGACAGCCCCAGCATTTT | CASRNPGRVGQPQHF
13 | TRBJ1-1 | TRBD1 | NA | TRBV12-3/TRBV12-4 | TGTGCCAGCAGTTTTAGTCTCGCAGGGGGAGCTTTCTTT | CASSFSLAGGAFF
15 | TRBJ2-5 | NA | few | TRBV5-1 | TGCGCCAGCAGCTTGGACGGACAGAGCCAAGAGACCCAGTACTTC | CASSLDGQSQETQYF
15 | TRBJ1-2 | NA | NA | TRBV28 | TGTGCCAGCAGTACCCCGACAGGCCTTGGCTATGGCTACACCTTC | CASSTPTGLGYGYTF
15 | TRBJ2-7 | TRBD2 | NA | TRBV6-1 | TGTGCCAGCGAGAGTGTAGCGGGGCGCTCCTACGAGCAGTACTTC | CASESVAGRSYEQYF
15 | TRBJ1-2 | NA | NA | TRBV10-3 | TGTGCCATCAGTGAGTCAGTGGGAGGGAACCATGGCTACACCTTC | CAISESVGGNHGYTF